A single sample is the source of the 29 T cell receptor beta chains below, sequenced in a study of regulatory T cells in long-lasting Graves disease (dated by TCRdb to about 2021). The time point label on this specimen signifies: newly diagnosed GD, antithyroid drugs for less than 3 months. For both TCR sequencing and RNA sequencing, RNA was extracted from PBMCs in TRIzol. Receptor libraries were prepared by multiplex PCR. This sample was sequenced with an Illumina HiSeq 4000. CDR3 regions were amplified by Arm-PCR with iRepertoire HTBI primers to construct TCR beta libraries. In TCRdb, the public reads were trimmed at Q25 with fastp and aligned with MiXCR, with productive beta chains retained. All rows with the same CDR3 protein become a single entry with the most common DNA and genes. This sample holds about 620,000 distinct CDR3 sequences; roughly 15% were observed only once. The ten top clones hold around 19% of the sample.

These data also featured in a second study, about T cells in Graves' hyperthyroidism and ophthalmopathy.

The sample was peripheral blood mononuclear cells (PBMCs), taken at new diagnosis, from a patient treated with antithyroid drugs. Receptor source: a woman aged 25 to 45 with Graves disease. Donor details come from another sample of the same person, matched by shared clones.

This clonotype occurred many times. The chain joins TRBV18 to TRBJ1-2; D gene uncertain. In germline, CDR1 is KGHSH, CDR2 LQKENI. V shed 0 bases and J shed 6 bases, with 8 bases lying between them. There are 13 residues in the CDR3. The CDR3 region is CASSPPAGNGYTF. The CDR3 coding sequence is TGTGCCAGCTCACCACCAGCGGGGAATGGCTACACCTTC.

The chain employs TRBV20-1 and TRBJ2-7; no clear D gene. V lost 3 bases, J lost 7 bases, and 13 bases lay in between. There are 12 residues in the CDR3. Germline assignment: CDR1 DFQATT and CDR2 SNEGSKA (reference sequence). The CDR3 loop reads CSASRPLGEQYF. The CDR3 bases are TGCAGTGCTAGTCGTCCCCTCGGGGAGCAGTACTTC.

This clonotype was seen only a few times. The chain uses TRBV6-1 and TRBJ2-3; TRBD2 matches at 7 bases. J lost 2 bases, V lost 8 bases, and 10 bases had no gene match. The germline gives CDR1 MNHNS, CDR2 SASEGT. This CDR3 has 15 amino acids. The CDR3 coding sequence is TGTGCCAGCGTCGCGAGCGGGATCAACACAGATACGCAGTATTTT. It yields the protein CASVASGINTDTQYF.

Many counts were recorded for this clonotype. The chain couples TRBV28 to TRBJ1-2; D is unclear. There are 12 residues in the CDR3. V shed 11 bases and J shed 7 bases, with 17 bases lying between them. CDR1 is MDHEN and CDR2 is SYDVKM in the germline V gene. CDR3 amino acids: CAVRVTPSGYTF. CDR3 in DNA: TGTGCCGTGAGGGTGACTCCAAGTGGCTACACCTTC.

There are many counts of this clonotype. The chain recombines TRBV28 with TRBJ1-2; D uncertain. Germline assignment: CDR1 MDHEN and CDR2 SYDVKM. The CDR3 consists of 11 residues. V was pared by 4 bases and J by 4 bases, with 4 bases between. The chain's CDR3 is CASSSPYGYTF. Here the CDR3 DNA reads TGTGCCAGCAGTTCGCCCTATGGCTACACCTTC.

This clonotype was counted ten times or more. The rearrangement links TRBV28 to TRBJ2-1; 9 bases are a match to TRBD1. The CDR3 has 16 residues. Losses at the gene ends were 6 bases for V and 6 bases for J; bases not matched to a gene: 12. Germline CDR1 is MDHEN and CDR2 is SYDVKM. CDR3 residues: CASSSIPGQGTNEQFF. In nucleotides, the CDR3 is TGTGCCAGCAGCTCGATACCGGGACAGGGAACCAATGAGCAGTTCTTC. The full variable domain, in which reference TRBV28 and TRBJ2-1 provide the parts outside the CDR3, is DVKVTQSSRYLVKRTGEKVFLECVQDMDHENMFWYRQDPGLGLRLIYFSYDVKMKEKGDIPEGYSVSREKKERFSLILESASTNQTSMYLCASSSIPGQGTNEQFFGPGTRLTVL.

The genes are TRBV5-1 and TRBJ2-7, with 10 bases matching TRBD2. Unmatched junction bases numbered 6, after V lost 3 bases and J lost 3 bases. Per germline, CDR1 SGHRS and CDR2 YFSETQ. The CDR3 contains 15 residues. DNA for the CDR3: TGCGCCAGCAGCTCCATACTAGCGGGACTCTACGAGCAGTACTTC. Protein: CASSSILAGLYEQYF.

At least ten counts were recorded for this clonotype. V and J are TRBV30 and TRBJ2-2; TRBD1 matches at 8 bases. V shed 5 bases, J shed 1 base, and the junction held 3 bases outside the gene matches. Germline CDR1 GTSNPN, CDR2 SVGIG (reference sequence). The CDR3 contains 14 residues. CDR3 nucleotides: TGTGCCTGGGTACAGGGGGAGAACACCGGGGAGCTGTTTTTT. As protein: CAWVQGENTGELFF.

The chain has TRBV7-9 and TRBJ2-4, with TRBD1 identical over 10 bases. The length of the CDR3 is 18 residues. V gave up 5 bases and J gave up 1 base; unmatched junction bases: 11. Germline CDR1 SEHNR, CDR2 FQNEAQ (reference sequence). The CDR3 nucleotides read TGTGCCAGCAGCCCCACCGGGACAGGGGTTGGGGCCAAAAACATTCAGTACTTC. It specifies CASSPTGTGVGAKNIQYF. The whole variable domain, filled in from reference TRBV7-9 and TRBJ2-4, reads DTGVSQNPRHKITKRGQNVTFRCDPISEHNRLYWYRQTLGQGPEFLTYFQNEAQLEKSRLLSDRFSAERPKGSFSTLEIQRTEQGDSAMYLCASSPTGTGVGAKNIQYFGAGTRLSVL.

In its sample, this clonotype was seen many times. The chain carries TRBV28 and TRBJ1-6, with D tentatively TRBD1 (5 bases). Germline CDR1 is MDHEN and CDR2 is SYDVKM. The CDR3 is 14 residues long. V was cut by 6 bases and J by 10 bases, with 16 bases left in between. The CDR3 DNA reads TGTGCCAGCAGGGGACCCCTCGGGGCATCACCCCTCCACTTT. It codes for CASRGPLGASPLHF.

The sample holds many counts of this clonotype. The chain uses TRBV15 and TRBJ1-1; TRBD1 might be the D (5 bases). The germline V gene encodes CDR1 LNHNV and CDR2 YYDKDF (reference sequence). The CDR3 has 14 residues. Trimming left V 3 bases short and J 4 bases short, with 12 bases between. The CDR3 protein is CATSSFITGTEAFF. The CDR3 coding sequence is TGTGCCACCAGCAGCTTCATTACAGGCACTGAAGCTTTCTTT.

This clonotype was counted ten times or more. The chain uses TRBV28 and TRBJ1-5, with D uncertain. CDR3 length: 15 residues. Germline CDR1 MDHEN, CDR2 SYDVKM. V lost 5 bases and J lost 4, with 15 bases in between. In DNA form, the CDR3 reads TGTGCCAGCAGTCCCTTCACGACCGGGAATCAGCCCCAGCATTTT. Its translation: CASSPFTTGNQPQHF.

This clonotype appeared a single time. Because the CDR3 is missing its conserved closing phenylalanine or tryptophan, this is likely a read error. V usage is TRBV6-2 or TRBV6-3 and J usage is TRBJ2-2, with D possibly TRBD2 on 6 matching bases. Germline CDR1 is MNHEY and CDR2 is SVGEGT. The V gene lost 5 bases and the J gene lost 8 bases, with 15 bases spanning the gap. The CDR3 length is 14 residues. Here the CDR3 reads CASSLQLAVGELFL. The CDR3 DNA is TGTGCCAGCAGTCTCCAACTAGCAGTGGGGGAGCTGTTTCTT.

V gene TRBV20-1 combines with J gene TRBJ1-1, with D unresolved. The germline V gene encodes CDR1 DFQATT and CDR2 SNEGSKA (reference sequence). This CDR3 has 13 amino acids. V lost 6 bases, J lost 9 bases, and 20 bases lay in between. The CDR3, as DNA: TGCAGTGCCCCCATTATGTCGGGAACTAAAGCTTTCTTT. Its translation: CSAPIMSGTKAFF.

This clonotype was observed a few times. The J gene is TRBJ2-5, the V gene TRBV29-1; possible D gene TRBD1, 6 bases. The CDR3 consists of 13 residues. Trimming removed 5 bases from V and 4 bases from J, with 14 bases in between. The V gene's germline CDR1 is SQVTM and CDR2 ANQGSEA. CDR3 region: CSVRHQTGETQYF. DNA for the CDR3: TGCAGCGTTAGACACCAGACAGGAGAGACCCAGTACTTC.

Turning to this clonotype: A much larger clone differs by one base, so this may be a read error. V and J are TRBV6-1 and TRBJ1-6; D call uncertain. CDR1 is MNHNS and CDR2 is SASEGT in the germline V gene. The CDR3 contains 13 residues. The V end was cut by 5 bases, the J end by 8 bases, with 10 bases between. CDR3 bases: TGTGCCAGCAGTCGCGGGAGTTATTCACCCCTCCACTTT. Its protein is CASSRGSYSPLHF.

The chain has TRBV30 and TRBJ1-1; TRBD1 matches 7 bases. The CDR3 consists of 13 residues. The V gene's germline CDR1 is GTSNPN and CDR2 SVGIG (reference sequence). The V gene end was trimmed by 0 bases and the J gene end by 10 bases; junction bases not matched to a gene: 8. The CDR3 bases are TGTGCCTGGAGTGTGGGGGGACAGATGGGAGCTTTCTTT. Translating it yields CAWSVGGQMGAFF.

This clonotype has only a few counts. The rearrangement joins TRBV4-2 to TRBJ1-2, with D perhaps matching TRBD1 (5 bases). This CDR3 has 16 residues. Trimming took 0 bases from V and 2 from J, leaving 13 bases between them. Germline V gene sequence: CDR1 LGHNA, CDR2 YNFKEQ. DNA for the CDR3: TGTGCCAGCAGCCAAGATCGGCAGGGTGGGAACTATGGCTACACCTTC. It translates to CASSQDRQGGNYGYTF.

The chain uses TRBV28 and TRBJ1-6, with D unclear. Germline loops: CDR1 MDHEN, CDR2 SYDVKM. V was cut by 9 bases and J by 11 bases, with 17 bases left in between. This CDR3 region has 13 residues. The CDR3 coding sequence is TGTGCCAGAACCGACCAGCCTTCTACACCCCTCCACTTT. It is translated as CARTDQPSTPLHF.

This clonotype was seen repeatedly, ten times or more. This chain links TRBV15 with TRBJ2-7, with 7 bases lining up with TRBD1. This CDR3 is 15 amino acids long. The junction had 9 bases not matched to a gene; V was cut back by 5 bases and J by 2 bases. Germline values: CDR1 LNHNV, CDR2 YYDKDF (reference sequence). CDR3 in DNA: TGTGCCACCAGCCTTGGTCGGGACAGCGCCTACGAGCAGTACTTC. Its protein is CATSLGRDSAYEQYF.

The chain has TRBV28 and TRBJ1-3; D might be TRBD1 (5 bases). The CDR3 contains 16 residues. Trimming removed 4 bases from V and 3 bases from J, with 16 bases in between. Germline CDR1 and CDR2: MDHEN and SYDVKM. The CDR3 DNA reads as TGTGCCAGCAGTTCTCGAGGGACGGGGGGTGGAAACACCATATATTTT. This codes for CASSSRGTGGGNTIYF.

The chain employs TRBV9 and TRBJ2-3; D uncertain. The V gene's germline CDR1 is SGDLS and CDR2 YYNGEE. This CDR3 is built from 13 residues. The germline V and J ends were trimmed by 4 bases and 0 bases, with 6 bases remaining between them. The CDR3 is CASSPYSTDTQYF. The CDR3 nucleotides read TGTGCCAGCAGCCCCTACAGCACAGATACGCAGTATTTT.

Many counts were recorded for this clonotype. This chain uses TRBV10-1 with TRBJ2-5, with D perhaps matching TRBD2 (6 bases). The germline V and J ends were trimmed by 0 bases and 1 base, with 6 bases remaining between them. The germline CDR1 and CDR2 sequences are WNHNN and SYGVQD (reference sequence). The CDR3 contains 14 residues. The CDR3 here is CASSESGGQETQYF. The CDR3, as DNA: TGCGCCAGCAGTGAGTCGGGAGGCCAAGAGACCCAGTACTTC.

Ten or more counts support this clonotype. The gene calls are TRBV6-1 and TRBJ2-7; TRBD2 aligns across 12 bases. With 7 bases clipped from V and 6 bases from J, the junction kept 10 bases outside the gene matches. CDR1 and CDR2 from the germline V gene are MNHNS and SASEGT. The CDR3 loop spans 15 amino acids. CDR3 nucleotide sequence: TGTGCCAGCAACAGACTAGCGGGAGAACAGGGCGAGCAGTACTTC. Its protein product is CASNRLAGEQGEQYF.

This clonotype was detected a few times. V is TRBV3-1 and J is TRBJ2-1; D call uncertain. Trimming left V 4 bases short and J 0 bases short, with 13 bases between. Germline CDR1 and CDR2: LGHDT and YNNKEL (reference sequence). The CDR3 is made up of 16 amino acids. This CDR3 reads CASSRRARSSYNEQFF. DNA of the CDR3: TGTGCCAGCAGCCGGCGCGCCCGGAGCTCCTACAATGAGCAGTTCTTC.

This clonotype was counted at least ten times. This chain uses TRBV6-9 with TRBJ2-5, with D unresolved. This CDR3 region has 12 residues. Trimming took off 3 bases at V and 5 bases at J, with 7 bases between the two ends. Germline values: CDR1 MNHGY, CDR2 SVAAGI. CDR3 loop: CASSYLSETQYF. Here the CDR3 DNA reads TGTGCCAGCAGTTACCTTTCGGAGACCCAGTACTTC.

This clonotype was detected many times. This chain uses TRBV20-1 with TRBJ2-6, with D maybe TRBD2 (6 bases). CDR1 and CDR2 from the germline V gene are DFQATT and SNEGSKA (reference sequence). The CDR3 has 14 residues. V was trimmed by 6 bases and J by 3 bases, leaving 12 bases between them. The CDR3 DNA is TGCAGTGCCGTCGGGAGTTTTGGGGCCAACGTCCTGACTTTC. Residues: CSAVGSFGANVLTF.

This clonotype was seen repeatedly, ten times or more. V gene TRBV30 combines with J gene TRBJ2-3, with D maybe TRBD2 (6 bases). The CDR3 covers 11 residues. In germline, CDR1 is GTSNPN, CDR2 SVGIG (reference sequence). The V and J ends lost 0 bases and 10 bases respectively, with 8 bases between them. The chain's CDR3 is CAWSVGGSQYF. The CDR3 nucleotides are TGTGCCTGGAGTGTTGGGGGGTCGCAGTATTTT.

Many counts were recorded for this clonotype. This sequence joins TRBV6-1 and TRBJ1-1; tentatively, D is TRBD1 (5 bases). The CDR3 extends over 13 amino acids. Between the trimmed V and J ends, which lost 8 bases and 7 bases, there was a span of 17 bases. In germline, CDR1 is MNHNS, CDR2 SASEGT. The CDR3 DNA reads TGTGCCAGCCGCGGGGGGGTTTTGGATGAAGCTTTCTTT. It specifies CASRGGVLDEAFF.